This paragraph covers one T cell receptor (beta chain) sequence. V was pared by 2 bases and J by 4 bases, with 4 bases of the junction left unmatched. The CDR3 contains 14 residues. In germline, CDR1 is SNHLY, CDR2 FYNNEI. These data are taken from a study of cytomegalovirus exposure and HLA in healthy donors. The PCR used 60 Vbeta and 13 Jbeta primers. Profiling relied on immunoSEQ multiplex PCR, and the TCRdb table lists in-frame clones only, not all of them. The data contain under 200,000 clones, roughly 80% of them singletons. Each donor's status was that of a healthy bone marrow donor. This clonotype originated in a man aged 25 to 40 in good health and CMV-seronegative. The sample taken for sequencing was PBMCs. This chain joins TRBV2 and TRBJ1-2; TRBD1 matches 7 bases. The CDR3 nucleotides read TGTGCCAGCAGTGAACAGGGGGACCTCTATGGCTACACCTTC. This codes for CASSEQGDLYGYTF.